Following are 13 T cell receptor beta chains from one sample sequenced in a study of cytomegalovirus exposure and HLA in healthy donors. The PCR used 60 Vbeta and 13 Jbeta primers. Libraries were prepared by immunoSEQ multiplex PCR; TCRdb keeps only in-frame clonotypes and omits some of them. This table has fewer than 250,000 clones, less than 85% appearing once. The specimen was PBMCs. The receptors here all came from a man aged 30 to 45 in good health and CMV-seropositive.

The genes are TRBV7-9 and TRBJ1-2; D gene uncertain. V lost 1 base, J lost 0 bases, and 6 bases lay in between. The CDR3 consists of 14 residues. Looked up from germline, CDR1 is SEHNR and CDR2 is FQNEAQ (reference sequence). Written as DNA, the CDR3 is TGTGCCAGCAGCTTAGACCTAACTAACTATGGCTACACCTTC. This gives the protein CASSLDLTNYGYTF.

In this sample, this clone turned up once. For the CDR3, the DNA is TGTGCCAGCAGCTTAAGGTTAAGGACAGCTCGTAACACCGGGGAGCTGTTTTTT. Its protein product is CASSLRLRTARNTGELFF. The V and J genes are TRBV7-9 and TRBJ2-2; D may be TRBD1 (6 bases). The V end was cut by 2 bases, the J end by 2 bases, with 18 bases between. The germline V gene has CDR1 SEHNR and CDR2 FQNEAQ (reference sequence). This CDR3 contains 18 residues. The variable domain in full, with the rest retrieved from reference TRBV7-9 and TRBJ2-2, is DTGVSQNPRHKITKRGQNVTFRCDPISEHNRLYWYRQTLGQGPEFLTYFQNEAQLEKSRLLSDRFSAERPKGSFSTLEIQRTEQGDSAMYLCASSLRLRTARNTGELFFGEGSRLTVL.

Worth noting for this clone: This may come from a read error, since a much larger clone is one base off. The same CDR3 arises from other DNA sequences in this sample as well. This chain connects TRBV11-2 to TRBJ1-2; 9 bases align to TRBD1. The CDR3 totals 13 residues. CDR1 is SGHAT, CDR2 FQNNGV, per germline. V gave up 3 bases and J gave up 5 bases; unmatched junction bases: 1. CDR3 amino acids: CASSLGQGYGYTF. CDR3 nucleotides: TGTGCCAGCAGCTTGGGACAGGGTTATGGCTACACCTTC.

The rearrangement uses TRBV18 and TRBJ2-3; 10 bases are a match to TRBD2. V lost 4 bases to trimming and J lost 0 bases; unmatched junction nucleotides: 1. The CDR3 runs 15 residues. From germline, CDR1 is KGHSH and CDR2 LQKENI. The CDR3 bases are TGTGCCAGCTCACTGACTAGCGGGAGCACAGATACGCAGTATTTT. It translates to CASSLTSGSTDTQYF.

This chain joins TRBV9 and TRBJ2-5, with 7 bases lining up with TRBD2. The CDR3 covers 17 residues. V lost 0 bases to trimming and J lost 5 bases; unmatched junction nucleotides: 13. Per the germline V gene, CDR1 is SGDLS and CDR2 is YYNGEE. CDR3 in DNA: TGTGCCAGCAGCGTAGGGGCAGGGAGGGGCGGATTTGAGACCCAGTACTTC. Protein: CASSVGAGRGGFETQYF.

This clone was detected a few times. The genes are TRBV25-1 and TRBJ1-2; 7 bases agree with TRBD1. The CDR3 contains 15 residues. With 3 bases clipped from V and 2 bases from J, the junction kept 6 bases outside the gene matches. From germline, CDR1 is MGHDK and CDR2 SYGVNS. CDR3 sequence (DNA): TGTGCCAGCAGTGAGTCCGGGACAGTAAACTATGGCTACACCTTC. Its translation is CASSESGTVNYGYTF.

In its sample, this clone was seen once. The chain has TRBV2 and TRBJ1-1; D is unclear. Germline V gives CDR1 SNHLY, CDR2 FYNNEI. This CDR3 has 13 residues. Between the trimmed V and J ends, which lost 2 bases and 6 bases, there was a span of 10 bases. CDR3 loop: CASSEFREAEAFF. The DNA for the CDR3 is TGTGCCAGCAGTGAATTCCGGGAGGCTGAAGCTTTCTTT.

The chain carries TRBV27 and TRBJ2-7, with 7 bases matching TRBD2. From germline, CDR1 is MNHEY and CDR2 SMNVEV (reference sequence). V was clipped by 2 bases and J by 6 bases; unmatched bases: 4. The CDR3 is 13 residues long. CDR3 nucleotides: TGTGCCAGCAGTTTACAGGGAGGGGTCGAGCAGTACTTC. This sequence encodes CASSLQGGVEQYF.

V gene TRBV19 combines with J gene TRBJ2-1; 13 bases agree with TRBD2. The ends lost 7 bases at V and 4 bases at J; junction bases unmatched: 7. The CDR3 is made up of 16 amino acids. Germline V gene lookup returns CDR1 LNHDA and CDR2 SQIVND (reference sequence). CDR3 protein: CASNTGTSGDYNEQFF. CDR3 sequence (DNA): TGTGCCAGTAATACCGGGACTAGCGGGGATTACAATGAGCAGTTCTTC.

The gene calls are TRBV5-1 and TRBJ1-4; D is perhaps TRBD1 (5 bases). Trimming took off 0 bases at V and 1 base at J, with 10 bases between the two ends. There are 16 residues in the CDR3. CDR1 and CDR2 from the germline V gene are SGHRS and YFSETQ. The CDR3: CASSLVGGITNEKLFF. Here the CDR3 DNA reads TGCGCCAGCAGCTTGGTGGGGGGGATAACTAATGAAAAACTGTTTTTT.

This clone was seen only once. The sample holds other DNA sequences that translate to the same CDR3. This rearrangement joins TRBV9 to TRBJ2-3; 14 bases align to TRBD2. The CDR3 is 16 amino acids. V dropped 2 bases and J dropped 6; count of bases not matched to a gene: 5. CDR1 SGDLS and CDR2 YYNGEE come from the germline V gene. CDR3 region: CASSVGTSGSVDTQYF. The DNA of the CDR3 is TGTGCCAGCAGCGTGGGGACTAGCGGGAGCGTTGATACGCAGTATTTT.

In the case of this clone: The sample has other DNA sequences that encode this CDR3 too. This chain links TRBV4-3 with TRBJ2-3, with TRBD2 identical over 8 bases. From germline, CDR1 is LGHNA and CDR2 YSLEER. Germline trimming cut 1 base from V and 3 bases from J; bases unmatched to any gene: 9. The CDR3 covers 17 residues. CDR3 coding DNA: TGCGCCAGCAGCCAAGTGACGCGAGCGGGGGATACAGATACGCAGTATTTT. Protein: CASSQVTRAGDTDTQYF.

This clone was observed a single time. DNA of the CDR3: TGTGCCAGCAGACCAAATTTACCGGGACTAGCTATCTCCGGGGAGCTGTTTTTT. It translates to CASRPNLPGLAISGELFF. The chain combines TRBV7-9 with TRBJ2-2, with 9 bases matching TRBD2. Germline lookup yields CDR1 SEHNR and CDR2 FQNEAQ (reference sequence). V gave up 6 bases and J gave up 6 bases; unmatched junction bases: 17. This CDR3 has 18 residues.